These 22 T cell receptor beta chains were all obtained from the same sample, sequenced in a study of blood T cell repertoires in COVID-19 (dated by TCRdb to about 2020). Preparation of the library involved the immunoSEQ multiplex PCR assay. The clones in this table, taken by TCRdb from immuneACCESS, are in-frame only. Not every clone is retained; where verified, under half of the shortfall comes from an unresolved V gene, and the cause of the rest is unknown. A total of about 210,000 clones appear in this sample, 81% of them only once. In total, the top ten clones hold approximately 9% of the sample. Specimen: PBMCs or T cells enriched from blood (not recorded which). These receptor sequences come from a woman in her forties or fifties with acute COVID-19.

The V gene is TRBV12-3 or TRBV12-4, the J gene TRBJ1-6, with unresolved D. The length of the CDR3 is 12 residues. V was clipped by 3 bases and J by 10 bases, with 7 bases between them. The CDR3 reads CASSFEGSPLHF. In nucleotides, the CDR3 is TGTGCCAGCAGTTTTGAGGGCTCACCCCTCCACTTT.

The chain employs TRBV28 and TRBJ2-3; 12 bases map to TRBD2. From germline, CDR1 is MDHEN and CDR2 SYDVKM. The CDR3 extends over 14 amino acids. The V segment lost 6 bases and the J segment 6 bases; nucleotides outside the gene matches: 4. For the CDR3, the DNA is TGTGCCAGCAGAAGGACTAGCGGGGCCGATACGCAGTATTTT. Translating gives CASRRTSGADTQYF.

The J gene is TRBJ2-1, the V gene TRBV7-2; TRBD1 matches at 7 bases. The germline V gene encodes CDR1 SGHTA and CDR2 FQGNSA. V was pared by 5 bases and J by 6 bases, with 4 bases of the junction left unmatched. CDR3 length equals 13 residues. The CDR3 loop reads CASSLGQLNEQFF. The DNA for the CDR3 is TGTGCCAGCAGCCTGGGACAGCTCAATGAGCAGTTCTTC.

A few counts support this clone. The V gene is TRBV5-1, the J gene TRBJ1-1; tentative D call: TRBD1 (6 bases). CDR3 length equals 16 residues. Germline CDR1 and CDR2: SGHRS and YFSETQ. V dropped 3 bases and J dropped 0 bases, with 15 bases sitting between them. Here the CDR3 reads CASSSQGPRMNTEAFF. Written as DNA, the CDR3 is TGCGCCAGCAGCTCACAGGGCCCCAGGATGAACACTGAAGCTTTCTTT. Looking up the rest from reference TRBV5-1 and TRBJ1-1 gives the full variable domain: KAGVTQTPRYLIKTRGQQVTLSCSPISGHRSVSWYQQTPGQGLQFLFEYFSETQRNKGNFPGRFSGRQFSNSRSEMNVSTLELGDSALYLCASSSQGPRMNTEAFFGQGTRLTVV.

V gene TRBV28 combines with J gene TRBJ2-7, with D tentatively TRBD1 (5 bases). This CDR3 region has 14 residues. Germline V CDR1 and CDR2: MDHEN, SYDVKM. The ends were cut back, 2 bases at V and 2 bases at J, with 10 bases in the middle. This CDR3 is CASSLGHDPYEQYF. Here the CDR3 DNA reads TGTGCCAGCAGTTTAGGACATGACCCCTACGAGCAGTACTTC.

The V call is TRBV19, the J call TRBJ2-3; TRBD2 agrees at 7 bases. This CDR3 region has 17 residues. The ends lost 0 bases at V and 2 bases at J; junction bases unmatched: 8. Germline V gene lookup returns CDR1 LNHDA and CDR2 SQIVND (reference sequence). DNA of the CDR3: TGTGCCAGTAGTATAGAGAATAGCGGGCCCATCACAGATACGCAGTATTTT. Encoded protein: CASSIENSGPITDTQYF. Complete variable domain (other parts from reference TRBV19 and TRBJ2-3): DGGITQSPKYLFRKEGQNVTLSCEQNLNHDAMYWYRQDPGQGLRLIYYSQIVNDFQKGDIAEGYSVSREKKESFPLTVTSAQKNPTAFYLCASSIENSGPITDTQYFGPGTRLTVL.

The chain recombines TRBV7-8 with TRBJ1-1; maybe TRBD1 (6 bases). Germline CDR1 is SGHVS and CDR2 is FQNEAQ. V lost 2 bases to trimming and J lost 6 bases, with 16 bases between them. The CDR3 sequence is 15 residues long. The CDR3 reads CASSLQAGTPSEAFF. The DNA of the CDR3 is TGTGCCAGCAGCTTACAGGCCGGGACACCATCTGAAGCTTTCTTT.

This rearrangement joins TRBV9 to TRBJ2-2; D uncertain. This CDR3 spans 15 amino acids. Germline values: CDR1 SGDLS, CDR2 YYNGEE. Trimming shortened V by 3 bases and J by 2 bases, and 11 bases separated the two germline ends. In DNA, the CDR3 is TGTGCCAGCAGCGAGACTGCACGAAACACCGGGGAGCTGTTTTTT. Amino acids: CASSETARNTGELFF.

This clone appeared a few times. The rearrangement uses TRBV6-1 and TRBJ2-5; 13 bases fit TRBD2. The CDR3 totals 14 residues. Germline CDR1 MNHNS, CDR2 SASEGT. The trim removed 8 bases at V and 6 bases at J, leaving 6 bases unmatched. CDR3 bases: TGTGCCAGCTACCGACTAGCGGGAGGAAAGACCCAGTACTTC. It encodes CASYRLAGGKTQYF.

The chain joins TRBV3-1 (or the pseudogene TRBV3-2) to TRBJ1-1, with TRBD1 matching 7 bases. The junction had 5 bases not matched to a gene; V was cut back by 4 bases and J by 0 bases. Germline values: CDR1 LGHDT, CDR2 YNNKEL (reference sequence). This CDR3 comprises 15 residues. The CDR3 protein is CASSRTGVMNTEAFF. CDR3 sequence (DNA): TGTGCCAGCAGCCGCACAGGGGTTATGAACACTGAAGCTTTCTTT.

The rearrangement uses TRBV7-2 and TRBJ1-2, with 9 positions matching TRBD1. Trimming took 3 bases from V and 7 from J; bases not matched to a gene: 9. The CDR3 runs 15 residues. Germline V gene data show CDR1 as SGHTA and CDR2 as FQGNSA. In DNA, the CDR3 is TGTGCCAGCAGCTTTCTAAACGAGGGACAGGGTGGCTACACCTTC. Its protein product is CASSFLNEGQGGYTF.

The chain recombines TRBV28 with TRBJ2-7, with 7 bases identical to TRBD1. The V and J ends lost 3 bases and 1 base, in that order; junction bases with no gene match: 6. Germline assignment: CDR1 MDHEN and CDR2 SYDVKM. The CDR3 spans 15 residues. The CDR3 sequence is CASSFSGTASYEQYF. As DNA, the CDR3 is TGTGCCAGCAGTTTCTCCGGGACAGCTTCCTACGAGCAGTACTTC.

Here the CDR3 DNA reads TGTGCCAGTAAGGAGTCGTGGGCTAGCGGGAGGGCCACGGCAGATACGCAGTATTTT. This translates into CASKESWASGRATADTQYF. The V call is TRBV2, the J call TRBJ2-3, with 12 bases that match TRBD2. This CDR3 has 19 amino acids. V lost 9 bases and J lost 4; bases outside the gene matches: 20. Germline CDR1 is SNHLY and CDR2 is FYNNEI.

In nucleotides, the CDR3 is TGTGCCATCAGTGGGACTAGCGGGAGCTACGAGCAGTACTTC. This encodes CAISGTSGSYEQYF. This sequence joins TRBV10-3 and TRBJ2-7, with 13 positions matching TRBD2. Unmatched junction bases numbered 0, after V lost 4 bases and J lost 3 bases. The germline gives CDR1 ENHRY, CDR2 SYGVKD. The CDR3 runs 14 residues.

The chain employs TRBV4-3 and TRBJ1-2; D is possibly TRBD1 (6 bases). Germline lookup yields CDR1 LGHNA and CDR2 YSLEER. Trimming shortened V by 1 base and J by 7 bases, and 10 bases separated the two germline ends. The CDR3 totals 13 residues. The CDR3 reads CASSQGQVRGYTF. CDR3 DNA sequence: TGCGCCAGCAGCCAAGGACAGGTCCGTGGCTACACCTTC.

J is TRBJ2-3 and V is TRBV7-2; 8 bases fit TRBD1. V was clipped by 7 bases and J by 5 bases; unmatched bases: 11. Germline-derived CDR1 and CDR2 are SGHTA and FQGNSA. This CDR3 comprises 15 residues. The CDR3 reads CASTSGGSSVDTQYF. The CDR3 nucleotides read TGTGCCAGCACCTCAGGGGGCTCCTCGGTAGATACGCAGTATTTT.

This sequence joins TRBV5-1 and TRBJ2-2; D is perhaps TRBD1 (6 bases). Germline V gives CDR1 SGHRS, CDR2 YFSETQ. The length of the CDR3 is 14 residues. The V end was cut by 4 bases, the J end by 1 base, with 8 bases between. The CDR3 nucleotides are TGCGCCAGCAGCATACAGGGGAACACCGGGGAGCTGTTTTTT. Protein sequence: CASSIQGNTGELFF.

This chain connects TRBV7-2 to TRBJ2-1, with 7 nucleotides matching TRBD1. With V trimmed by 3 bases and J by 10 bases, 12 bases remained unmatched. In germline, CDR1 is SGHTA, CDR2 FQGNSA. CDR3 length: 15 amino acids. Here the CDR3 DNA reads TGTGCCAGCAGCTTGGGGGTGACGGGACAGCCCGAGCAGTTCTTC. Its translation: CASSLGVTGQPEQFF.

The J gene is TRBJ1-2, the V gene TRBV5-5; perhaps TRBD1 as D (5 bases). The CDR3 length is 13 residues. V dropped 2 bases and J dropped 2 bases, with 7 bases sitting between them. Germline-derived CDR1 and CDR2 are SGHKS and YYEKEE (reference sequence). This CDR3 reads CASSLPGNYGYTF. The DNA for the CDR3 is TGTGCCAGCAGCTTACCAGGGAACTATGGCTACACCTTC.

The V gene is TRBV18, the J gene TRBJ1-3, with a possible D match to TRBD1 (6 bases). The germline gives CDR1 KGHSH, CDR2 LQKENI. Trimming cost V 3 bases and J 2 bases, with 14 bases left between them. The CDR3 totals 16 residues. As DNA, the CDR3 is TGTGCCAGCTCACCTTTGGGCAGGGGTCCTGGAAACACCATATATTTT. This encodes CASSPLGRGPGNTIYF.

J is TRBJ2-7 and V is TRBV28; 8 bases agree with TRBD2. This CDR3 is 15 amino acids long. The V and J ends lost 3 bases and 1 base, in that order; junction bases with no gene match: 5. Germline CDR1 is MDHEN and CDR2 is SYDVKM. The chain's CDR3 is CASSFFTSGSYEQYF. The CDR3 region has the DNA TGTGCCAGCAGTTTCTTTACTAGCGGATCCTACGAGCAGTACTTC.

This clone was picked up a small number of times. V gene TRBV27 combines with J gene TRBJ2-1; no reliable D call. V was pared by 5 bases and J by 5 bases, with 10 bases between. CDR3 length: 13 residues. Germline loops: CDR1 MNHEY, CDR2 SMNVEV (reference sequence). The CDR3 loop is CASSLNLHNEQFF. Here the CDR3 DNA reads TGTGCCAGCAGTCTAAACTTACACAATGAGCAGTTCTTC.